These 3 T cell receptor beta chains were sequenced from one sample in a study of cytomegalovirus exposure and HLA in healthy donors. Primers for the PCR totalled 60 Vbeta and 13 Jbeta. Clones were sequenced by immunoSEQ multiplex PCR, and TCRdb holds only the in-frame ones, with some missing. Here the sample spans 130,000 or so clones, over 60% being singletons. Material for sequencing was PBMCs. The receptors here all came from an older woman in good health and CMV-seronegative.

The chain links TRBV6-4 to TRBJ2-6; 10 positions match TRBD1. The J segment lost 2 bases and the V segment lost 6 bases, leaving 7 bases of the junction unmatched. CDR3 size: 17 residues. CDR1 and CDR2 (germline): MRHNA, SNTAGT. The CDR3 sequence is CASSTGTGETGANVLTF. CDR3 DNA: TGTGCCAGCAGCACCGGGACAGGGGAAACTGGGGCCAACGTCCTGACTTTC.

This clone was picked up one time. V and J are TRBV11-2 and TRBJ1-4; TRBD1 matches at 7 bases. The V gene end was trimmed by 5 bases and the J gene end by 8 bases; junction bases not matched to a gene: 2. CDR3 length: 12 amino acids. Looked up from germline, CDR1 is SGHAT and CDR2 is FQNNGV. CDR3 region: CASSPDREKLFF. The CDR3 nucleotides are TGTGCCAGCAGCCCGGACAGGGAAAAACTGTTTTTT.

V is TRBV4-1 and J is TRBJ2-3; the D gene is possibly TRBD1 (6 bases). The ends were cut back, 2 bases at V and 3 bases at J, with 15 bases in the middle. The length of the CDR3 is 16 residues. CDR1 is MGHRA, CDR2 YSYEKL, per germline. The CDR3 region has the DNA TGCGCCAGCAGCCAACCTACGGGACAAGGGACAGATACGCAGTATTTT. Translated, it gives CASSQPTGQGTDTQYF.